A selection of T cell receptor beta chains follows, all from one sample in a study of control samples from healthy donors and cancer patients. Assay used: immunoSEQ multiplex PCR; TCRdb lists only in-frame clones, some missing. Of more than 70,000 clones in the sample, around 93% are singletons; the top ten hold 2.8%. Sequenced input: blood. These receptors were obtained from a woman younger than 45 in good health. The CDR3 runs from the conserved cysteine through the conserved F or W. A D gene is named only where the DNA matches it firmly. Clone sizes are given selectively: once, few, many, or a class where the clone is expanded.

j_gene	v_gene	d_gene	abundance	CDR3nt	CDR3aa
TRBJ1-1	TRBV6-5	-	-	TGTGCCAGCAGTTACGCGGACCCGGCAAACACTGAAGCTTTCTTT	CASSYADPANTEAFF
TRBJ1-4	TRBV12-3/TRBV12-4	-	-	TGTGCCAGCAGTTTAGGTCACGGCCGTAAACTGTTTTTT	CASSLGHGRKLFF
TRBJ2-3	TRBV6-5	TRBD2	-	TGTGCCAGCAGTCCTAGCGGGGCTGGAGATACGCAGTATTTT	CASSPSGAGDTQYF
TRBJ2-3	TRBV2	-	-	TGTGCCAGCAGTGAAGCGCGGGATACAGATACGCAGTATTTT	CASSEARDTDTQYF
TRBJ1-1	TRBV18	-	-	TGTGCCAGCTCGTCATACGGGACGGAGAACACTGAAGCTTTCTTT	CASSSYGTENTEAFF
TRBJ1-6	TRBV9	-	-	TGTGCCAGCAGCGAAGACCCAGCGGGCAATTCACCCCTCCACTTT	CASSEDPAGNSPLHF
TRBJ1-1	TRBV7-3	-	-	TGTGCCAGCAGCGAGTTTCCGGTCGGCATGAACACTGAAGCTTTCTTT	CASSEFPVGMNTEAFF
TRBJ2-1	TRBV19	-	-	TGTGCCAGTAGTATTTTTTTCGGGGTCAAGTCCTACAATGAGCAGTTCTTC	CASSIFFGVKSYNEQFF
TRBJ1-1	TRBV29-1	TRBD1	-	TGCAGCGTTGAGGTACAGGGGGAAAAGCTTGAAGCTTTCTTT	CSVEVQGEKLEAFF
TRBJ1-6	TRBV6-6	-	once	TGTGCCAGCGGTTACTCGGTCCAGGCACTGGAACCCCTCCACTTT	CASGYSVQALEPLHF
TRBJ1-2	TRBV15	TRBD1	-	TGTGCCACCAGCGGAGGGACAGCTTCAAACTATGGCTACACCTTC	CATSGGTASNYGYTF
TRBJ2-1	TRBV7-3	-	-	TGTGCCAGCAGCTTAAATGGTTACAATGAGCAGTTCTTC	CASSLNGYNEQFF
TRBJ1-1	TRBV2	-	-	TGTGCCAGCCTGAACACTGAAGCTTTCTTT	CASLNTEAFF
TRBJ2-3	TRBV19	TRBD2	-	TGTGCCAGTAGTAGCGGGGGGGGGACAGATACGCAGTATTTT	CASSSGGGTDTQYF
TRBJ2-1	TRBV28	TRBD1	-	TGTGCCAGCAGTAGCACCGGGACAGGGGTCGGTGAGCAGTTCTTC	CASSSTGTGVGEQFF
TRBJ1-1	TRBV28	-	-	TGTGCCAGCAGTCTAAGATTCACTGAAGCTTTCTTT	CASSLRFTEAFF